Each of the 17 T cell receptor beta chains below was sequenced from the same sample in a study of T cell responses to AZD1222 COVID-19 vaccine. The repertoire was sequenced with immunoSEQ multiplex PCR; TCRdb's copy has only in-frame clones and lacks some. The sample holds 45,000 to 55,000 clones, 80% to 90% seen once. Sequenced material: peripheral blood, taken 28 days after the second AZD1222 dose. These receptors were obtained from an adult who received the AZD1222 COVID-19 vaccine.

This clone came up a few times. This chain uses TRBV9 with TRBJ2-2; 9 positions agree with TRBD2. CDR1 is SGDLS and CDR2 is YYNGEE in the germline V gene. The CDR3 extends over 18 amino acids. The V segment lost 3 bases and the J segment 7 bases; nucleotides outside the gene matches: 16. This CDR3 is CASSARLAVLGGIGELFF. The CDR3 nucleotides read TGTGCCAGCAGCGCCCGACTAGCGGTACTAGGGGGCATCGGGGAGCTGTTTTTT.

As DNA, the CDR3 is TGCGCCAGCAGCCTTTTGGGACAGGGGAAAGAGACCCAGTACTTC. Translation: CASSLLGQGKETQYF. The chain combines TRBV23-1 with TRBJ2-5; 10 nucleotides line up with TRBD1. TRBV23-1 has ORF status, its function being uncertain. The CDR3 covers 15 residues. V lost 6 bases, J lost 3 bases, and 7 bases stayed unmatched.

CDR3 loop: CASSHRLGASTEAFF. DNA for the CDR3: TGTGCCAGCAGTCATAGGCTGGGCGCGAGCACTGAAGCTTTCTTT. This chain uses TRBV7-9 with TRBJ1-1; D is unclear. The V gene lost 6 bases and the J gene lost 4 bases, with 18 bases spanning the gap. The CDR3 runs to 15 residues. CDR1 is SEHNR and CDR2 is FQNEAQ in the germline V gene (reference sequence). Together with reference TRBV7-9 and TRBJ1-1, the CDR3 gives the full variable domain: DTGVSQNPRHKITKRGQNVTFRCDPISEHNRLYWYRQTLGQGPEFLTYFQNEAQLEKSRLLSDRFSAERPKGSFSTLEIQRTEQGDSAMYLCASSHRLGASTEAFFGQGTRLTVV.

The chain employs TRBV5-4 and TRBJ1-2; weak D call: TRBD1 (5 bases). The CDR3 sequence is 16 residues long. V lost 4 bases and J lost 1, with 17 bases in between. The germline V gene encodes CDR1 SGHNT and CDR2 YYREEE (reference sequence). The CDR3, as DNA: TGTGCCAGCAGCGGTGCCCGGGACCGAAGTAACTATGGCTACACCTTC. Translated: CASSGARDRSNYGYTF.

In this sample, this clone turned up a few times. The V gene is TRBV2, the J gene TRBJ2-3; D gene unclear. The germline V gene has CDR1 SNHLY and CDR2 FYNNEI. The CDR3 extends over 12 amino acids. Deletions cut 6 bases from V and 2 bases from J, with 6 bases between. The CDR3 reads CASRTTTDTQYF. In nucleotides, the CDR3 is TGTGCCAGCAGGACCACCACAGATACGCAGTATTTT.

Only a few counts were recorded for this clone. CDR3 sequence (DNA): TGTGCTAGTGGTACCAGGACAGGGGTTCGTGCCGGGGAGCTGTTTTTT. This translates into CASGTRTGVRAGELFF. V and J are TRBV12-5 and TRBJ2-2, with 9 bases that match TRBD1. This CDR3 is 16 amino acids long. Germline CDR1 reads LGHNT; CDR2 reads FRNRAP. Unmatched junction bases numbered 10, after V lost 5 bases and J lost 6 bases.

This clone was observed a single time. The gene calls are TRBV7-2 and TRBJ1-6, with TRBD1 identical over 7 bases. The V segment lost 4 bases and the J segment 9 bases; nucleotides outside the gene matches: 9. The CDR3 consists of 15 residues. Per germline, CDR1 SGHTA and CDR2 FQGNSA. The CDR3, as DNA: TGTGCCAGCAGCTCTGGACAGGCCTTAGGTTCACCCCTCCACTTT. Translation gives CASSSGQALGSPLHF. The variable domain in full, with the rest retrieved from reference TRBV7-2 and TRBJ1-6, is GAGVSQSPSNKVTEKGKDVELRCDPISGHTALYWYRQSLGQGLEFLIYFQGNSAPDKSGLPSDRFSAERTGGSVSTLTIQRTQQEDSAVYLCASSSGQALGSPLHFGNGTRLTVT.

The chain uses TRBV3-1 (or the pseudogene TRBV3-2) and TRBJ2-5; no firm D call. The CDR3 loop spans 14 amino acids. V was pared by 1 base and J by 2 bases, with 8 bases between. Germline CDR1 reads LGHDT; CDR2 reads YNNKEL (reference sequence). CDR3 protein: CASSQGVSQETQYF. For the CDR3, the DNA is TGTGCCAGCAGCCAAGGGGTCAGTCAAGAGACCCAGTACTTC.

CDR3 bases: TGTGCCAGCAGTTTTTCCCCTAGCGCCAACACAGATACGCAGTATTTT. It translates to CASSFSPSANTDTQYF. The chain employs TRBV11-1 and TRBJ2-3, with D tentatively TRBD2 (6 bases). V was pared by 6 bases and J by 2 bases, with 18 bases between. There are 16 residues in the CDR3. CDR1 is SGHAT and CDR2 is FQDESV in the germline V gene (reference sequence).

The rearrangement uses TRBV7-3 and TRBJ2-1; 11 bases are a match to TRBD2. The CDR3 has 15 amino acids. Germline loops: CDR1 SGHTA, CDR2 FQGTGA. V trimming: 1 base; J trimming: 6 bases; junction bases outside the gene matches: 2. CDR3 bases: TGTGCCAGCAGCTTAAAACTAGCGGGAGCCAATGAGCAGTTCTTC. Its translation is CASSLKLAGANEQFF. Drawing the rest from reference TRBV7-3 and TRBJ2-1, the complete variable domain is GAGVSQTPSNKVTEKGKYVELRCDPISGHTALYWYRQSLGQGPEFLIYFQGTGAADDSGLPNDRFFAVRPEGSVSTLKIQRTERGDSAVYLCASSLKLAGANEQFFGPGTRLTVL.

The chain employs TRBV28 and TRBJ1-2; 7 nucleotides line up with TRBD1. The CDR3 contains 12 residues. The germline V gene encodes CDR1 MDHEN and CDR2 SYDVKM. The V segment lost 7 bases and the J segment 14 bases; nucleotides outside the gene matches: 13. CDR3 DNA: TGTGCCAGCAATACACTAACAGGGGAAGTAACCTTC. The encoded protein is CASNTLTGEVTF.

The genes are TRBV27 and TRBJ2-7; 8 nucleotides line up with TRBD1. CDR3 length equals 15 residues. The V gene end was trimmed by 6 bases and the J gene end by 4 bases; junction bases not matched to a gene: 11. Germline assignment: CDR1 MNHEY and CDR2 SMNVEV (reference sequence). The CDR3: CASSPGQGMKYEQYF. The CDR3 DNA follows: TGTGCCAGCAGCCCTGGACAGGGAATGAAGTACGAGCAGTACTTC.

This clone was observed a single time. The CDR3 sequence: CASKRTDPYEQYF. CDR3 DNA: TGTGCCAGCAAACGGACAGATCCCTACGAGCAGTACTTC. The chain has TRBV9 and TRBJ2-7, with D possibly TRBD1 on 6 matching bases. Germline V CDR1 and CDR2: SGDLS, YYNGEE. Trimming pared 6 bases from V and 2 bases from J, leaving 12 bases between. The length of the CDR3 is 13 residues.

V usage is TRBV7-5 and J usage is TRBJ1-4. TRBV7-5 is labeled a pseudogene. The CDR3 totals 16 residues. The CDR3 loop is CVRSYPDERHDEKLFF. The CDR3 DNA reads as TGTGTCAGAAGCTACCCAGACGAAAGGCATGATGAAAAACTGTTTTTT.

The chain combines TRBV10-3 with TRBJ2-7; D is unresolved. V lost 10 bases and J lost 0, with 13 bases in between. The length of the CDR3 is 13 residues. Germline V gene data show CDR1 as ENHRY and CDR2 as SYGVKD. The CDR3 reads CATVESDSYEQYF. CDR3 sequence (DNA): TGTGCCACCGTCGAGAGCGACTCCTACGAGCAGTACTTC.

The chain uses TRBV5-4 and TRBJ2-1; 7 bases agree with TRBD2. Trimming cost V 6 bases and J 4 bases; bases outside gene matches: 7. This CDR3 is built from 14 residues. CDR1 and CDR2 from the germline V gene are SGHNT and YYREEE (reference sequence). The CDR3 reads CASTGASGYNEQFF. The CDR3 DNA sequence: TGTGCCAGCACCGGGGCTAGCGGTTACAATGAGCAGTTCTTC.

This rearrangement joins TRBV2 to TRBJ2-3; TRBD2 matches 12 bases. The junction had 4 bases not matched to a gene; V was cut back by 7 bases and J by 2 bases. The germline V gene encodes CDR1 SNHLY and CDR2 FYNNEI. The CDR3 has 15 amino acids. DNA for the CDR3: TGTGCCAGCACCCGGACTAGCGGGAACACAGATACGCAGTATTTT. Amino acid sequence: CASTRTSGNTDTQYF.